This entry is about one T cell receptor (beta chain). The sample contains more than one DNA sequence encoding this CDR3. CDR3 size: 13 residues. The V end was cut by 1 base, the J end by 6 bases, with 9 bases between. Germline V gene data show CDR1 as SEHNR and CDR2 as FQNEAQ (reference sequence). The data belong to a study of shared clonotypes between healthy human individuals. On the study more broadly: Donor composition was a couple of women and three men, aged 18 to 49.

Several immunoSEQ 96-well plates shared each subset's DNA, each plate a replicate. Produced via immunoSEQ multiplex PCR; TCRdb's table is partial and in-frame only. The table records 1.5 million to 2.5 million clones, less than 95% of them present only once. CD45RO-negative, CCR7-selected cells formed the naive CD8 fraction, which excluded terminally differentiated effector memory CD45RA+ cells. Sequenced: naive CD8+ T cells sorted from blood. This receptor was obtained from a man aged 18 to 35 in good health. The V gene is TRBV7-9, the J gene TRBJ1-2; D not resolved. CDR3: CASSLDPANGYTF. CDR3 DNA: TGTGCCAGCAGCTTAGATCCAGCAAATGGCTACACCTTC.